The 8 T cell receptor beta chains given below trace back to one sample, sequenced in a study of cytomegalovirus exposure and HLA in healthy donors. Researchers ran the PCR with 60 Vbeta and 13 Jbeta primers. Repertoires were generated with immunoSEQ multiplex PCR, while TCRdb's copy carries only in-frame clones and drops some. Here the sample spans approximately 120,000 clones, 60% to 80% being singletons. Material: PBMCs. The source of these receptors is a man under 40 in good health and CMV-seronegative.

This clone was seen more than once but under ten times. The V call is TRBV7-6, the J call TRBJ2-2, with D possibly TRBD2 on 5 matching bases. The CDR3 extends over 15 amino acids. V lost 5 bases to trimming and J lost 5 bases, with 15 bases between them. The germline V gene has CDR1 SGHVS and CDR2 FNYEAQ. The CDR3 loop reads CASSPVISATGELFF. The CDR3 DNA follows: TGTGCCAGCAGCCCGGTGATTAGCGCGACCGGGGAGCTGTTTTTT. The full variable domain, its missing parts supplied by reference TRBV7-6 and TRBJ2-2, is GAGVSQSPRYKVTKRGQDVALRCDPISGHVSLYWYRQALGQGPEFLTYFNYEAQQDKSGLPNDRFSAERPEGSISTLTIQRTEQRDSAMYRCASSPVISATGELFFGEGSRLTVL.

The V gene is TRBV7-9, the J gene TRBJ1-6; 8 positions agree with TRBD1. Trimming at V came to 9 bases and at J to 7 bases, leaving 8 bases not matched to a gene. CDR3 length: 14 amino acids. Per the germline V gene, CDR1 is SEHNR and CDR2 is FQNEAQ (reference sequence). The CDR3 region is CASQGAGRNSPLHF. CDR3 nucleotides: TGTGCCAGTCAGGGGGCAGGAAGAAATTCACCCCTCCACTTT.

V and J are TRBV19 and TRBJ2-3; D uncertain. CDR3 size: 13 residues. Germline CDR1 is LNHDA and CDR2 is SQIVND (reference sequence). Trimming removed 4 bases from V and 5 bases from J, with 10 bases in between. The CDR3 DNA is TGTGCCAGTAGTAGGCTAGTCGGAGATACGCAGTATTTT. It is translated as CASSRLVGDTQYF.

The chain employs TRBV28 and TRBJ2-7; TRBD1 is a possible D gene (5 bases). The CDR3 is made up of 12 amino acids. Trimming removed 6 bases at V and 2 bases at J, with 8 bases between. In germline, CDR1 is MDHEN, CDR2 SYDVKM. The CDR3 DNA reads TGTGCCAGCAGAGGCAGGGCCTACGAGCAGTACTTC. It is translated as CASRGRAYEQYF. The variable domain in full, with the rest retrieved from reference TRBV28 and TRBJ2-7, is DVKVTQSSRYLVKRTGEKVFLECVQDMDHENMFWYRQDPGLGLRLIYFSYDVKMKEKGDIPEGYSVSREKKERFSLILESASTNQTSMYLCASRGRAYEQYFGPGTRLTVT.

The chain recombines TRBV7-9 with TRBJ1-1; D is uncertain. With 5 bases removed from V and 8 bases from J, the gap between germline ends came to 9 bases. Germline CDR1 and CDR2: SEHNR and FQNEAQ (reference sequence). The CDR3 runs to 11 residues. The CDR3 here is CASSQNLEAFF. In DNA, the CDR3 is TGTGCCAGCAGCCAAAACTTGGAAGCTTTCTTT. The entire variable domain, with the rest obtained from reference TRBV7-9 and TRBJ1-1, is as follows: DTGVSQNPRHKITKRGQNVTFRCDPISEHNRLYWYRQTLGQGPEFLTYFQNEAQLEKSRLLSDRFSAERPKGSFSTLEIQRTEQGDSAMYLCASSQNLEAFFGQGTRLTVV.

V usage is TRBV7-9 and J usage is TRBJ2-5; weak D call: TRBD1 (5 bases). V was pared by 10 bases and J by 4 bases, with 16 bases between. The CDR3 loop spans 13 amino acids. Germline V gene data show CDR1 as SEHNR and CDR2 as FQNEAQ (reference sequence). For the CDR3, the DNA is TGTGCCACCTTTTCGGTGGGGCGAGAGACCCAGTACTTC. Translated: CATFSVGRETQYF.

The V call is TRBV10-3, the J call TRBJ1-1; no clear D. The germline CDR1 and CDR2 sequences are ENHRY and SYGVKD. Trimming took off 2 bases at V and 1 base at J, with 8 bases between the two ends. The CDR3 loop spans 14 amino acids. The CDR3 loop is CAISEAGSNTEAFF. The CDR3 coding sequence is TGTGCCATCAGTGAGGCAGGTTCGAACACTGAAGCTTTCTTT.

The gene calls are TRBV19 and TRBJ2-1; 7 positions match TRBD2. The CDR3 consists of 15 residues. V lost 3 bases to trimming and J lost 8 bases; unmatched junction nucleotides: 10. Germline V lookup: CDR1 LNHDA, CDR2 SQIVND (reference sequence). The CDR3 nucleotides are TGTGCCAGTAGTATTAAGAGACTAGCAAGGGATGAGCAGTTCTTC. This encodes CASSIKRLARDEQFF.